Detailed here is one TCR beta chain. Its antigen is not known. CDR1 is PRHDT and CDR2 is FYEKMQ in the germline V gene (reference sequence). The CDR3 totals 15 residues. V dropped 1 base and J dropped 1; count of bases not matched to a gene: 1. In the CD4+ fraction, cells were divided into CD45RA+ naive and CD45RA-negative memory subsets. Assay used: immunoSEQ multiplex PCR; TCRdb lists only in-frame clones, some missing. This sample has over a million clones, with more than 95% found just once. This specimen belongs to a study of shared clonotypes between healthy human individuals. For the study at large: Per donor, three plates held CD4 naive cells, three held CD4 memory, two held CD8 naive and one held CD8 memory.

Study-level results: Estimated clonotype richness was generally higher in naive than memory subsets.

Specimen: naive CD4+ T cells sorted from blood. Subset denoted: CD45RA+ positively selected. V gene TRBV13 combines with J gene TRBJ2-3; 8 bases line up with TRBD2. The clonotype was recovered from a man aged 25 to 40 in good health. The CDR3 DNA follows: TGTGCCAGCAGCTTAGAGGGACTAGGCACAGATACGCAGTATTTT. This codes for CASSLEGLGTDTQYF.